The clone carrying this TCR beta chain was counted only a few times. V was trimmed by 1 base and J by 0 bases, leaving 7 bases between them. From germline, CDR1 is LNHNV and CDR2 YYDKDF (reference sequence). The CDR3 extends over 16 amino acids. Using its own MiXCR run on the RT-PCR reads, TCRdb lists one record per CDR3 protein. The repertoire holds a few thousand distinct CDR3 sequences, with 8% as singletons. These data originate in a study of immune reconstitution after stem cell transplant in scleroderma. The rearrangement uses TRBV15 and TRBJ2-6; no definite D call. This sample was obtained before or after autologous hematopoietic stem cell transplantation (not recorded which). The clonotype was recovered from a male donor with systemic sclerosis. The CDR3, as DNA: TGTGCCACCAGCAGAGGGGCGCACTCTGGGGCCAACGTCCTGACTTTC. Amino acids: CATSRGAHSGANVLTF.